These 10 T cell receptor beta chains were sequenced from one sample in a study of blood T cells in healthy people across ages. Combining a sample-barcoded 5' primer with a J-beta primer mix, a second PCR ran for roughly 6 to 12 cycles. TCRdb fed the 5' RACE reads into MiXCR, producing one record per CDR3 protein. The table has 650,000 to 1,000,000 distinct CDR3 sequences, around 36% seen once; the top ten hold 10% to 15%. The sample consisted of blood. All receptors come from a man between 18 and 35 years old in good health.

This clonotype was observed a handful of times. CDR3 in amino acids: CASSQGPPTGIGSRNTEAFF. CDR3 nucleotide sequence: TGCGCCAGCAGCCAAGGCCCTCCCACAGGGATCGGGTCGAGGAACACTGAAGCTTTCTTT. The gene calls are TRBV4-3 and TRBJ1-1; possibly TRBD1 for D (6 bases). Germline V gives CDR1 LGHNA, CDR2 YSLEER. CDR3 length: 20 amino acids. Trimming cost V 1 base and J 1 base, with 25 bases left between them.

Remarks on this clonotype: A read error is possible here, since a much larger clone lies one base away. The chain combines TRBV5-1 with TRBJ1-2, with no clear D. This CDR3 contains 14 residues. V lost 0 bases, J lost 4 bases, and 10 bases lay in between. In germline, CDR1 is SGHRS, CDR2 YFSETQ. CDR3 in amino acids: CASSLDRLIYGYTF. CDR3 bases: TGCGCCAGCAGCTTGGATAGATTAATCTATGGCTACACCTTC.

The DNA of the CDR3 is TGTGCCAGCAGTTTCACGCAACCAGGGAGCGGGGTTTACAATGAGCAGTTCTTC. Its protein is CASSFTQPGSGVYNEQFF. The J gene is TRBJ2-1, the V gene TRBV27, with 7 positions matching TRBD2. Trimming at V came to 3 bases and at J to 4 bases, leaving 15 bases not matched to a gene. The CDR3 runs 18 residues. Germline V gives CDR1 MNHEY, CDR2 SMNVEV (reference sequence).

This clonotype was counted many times. The chain uses TRBV7-2 and TRBJ1-2; possibly TRBD1 for D (5 bases). The CDR3 runs 15 residues. Germline CDR1 and CDR2: SGHTA and FQGNSA. Deletions cut 7 bases from V and 5 bases from J, with 20 bases between. The CDR3 sequence is CASIQEVGHRYGYTF. CDR3 nucleotides: TGTGCCAGCATCCAAGAGGTCGGACACCGTTATGGCTACACCTTC.

As to this clonotype: Possible read error: a much larger clone is one base away. The chain has TRBV7-2 and TRBJ2-1; D call uncertain. Germline V lookup: CDR1 SGHTA, CDR2 FQGNSA. Trimming took 1 base from V and 9 from J, leaving 7 bases between them. The CDR3 consists of 12 residues. The CDR3 DNA is TGTGCCAGCAGCTTAGAAGCTCCTGAGCAGTTCTTC. Its translation is CASSLEAPEQFF. Variable domain in full (rest from reference TRBV7-2 and TRBJ2-1): GAGVSQSPSNKVTEKGKDVELRCDPISGHTALYWYRQSLGQGLEFLIYFQGNSAPDKSGLPSDRFSAERTGGSVSTLTIQRTQQEDSAVYLCASSLEAPEQFFGPGTRLTVL.

A note on this clonotype: A much larger clone is a single base away; this may be a read error. The rearrangement joins TRBV7-2 to TRBJ2-3; D gene unclear. This CDR3 contains 14 residues. Germline loops: CDR1 SGHTA, CDR2 FQGNSA. CDR3 region: CAGSPDWYTDTQYF. For the CDR3, the DNA is TGTGCCGGCAGCCCAGACTGGTACACAGATACGCAGTATTTT.

In this sample, this clonotype turned up many times. The rearrangement uses TRBV30 and TRBJ1-2; D is ambiguous. Trimming took 3 bases from V and 3 from J, leaving 2 bases between them. There are 10 residues in the CDR3. Per germline, CDR1 GTSNPN and CDR2 SVGIG (reference sequence). CDR3 in amino acids: CAWRDYGYTF. As DNA, the CDR3 is TGTGCCTGGAGAGACTATGGCTACACCTTC.

This clonotype was counted at least ten times. The chain recombines TRBV12-3 or TRBV12-4 with TRBJ1-5; D unresolved. This CDR3 is built from 13 residues. Trimming took off 1 base at V and 4 bases at J, with 5 bases between the two ends. The CDR3 bases are TGTGCCAGCAGTTTAGGGGAGAATCAGCCCCAGCATTTT. This codes for CASSLGENQPQHF.

To note about this clonotype: One end of the junction fails to match germline, which may point to a read error. This rearrangement joins TRBV7-3 to TRBJ2-1; no definite D call. CDR3 length: 15 amino acids. Germline lookup yields CDR1 SGHTA and CDR2 FQGTGA. The chain's CDR3 is CAGSQAPGSYNEQFF. The CDR3 DNA reads TGTGCCGGCAGCCAAGCCCCTGGCTCCTACAATGAGCAGTTCTTC.

This clonotype turned up a few times. V and J are TRBV12-3 or TRBV12-4 and TRBJ2-1; D gene ambiguous. The CDR3 runs to 14 residues. Trimming took 3 bases from V and 4 from J, leaving 10 bases between them. Here the CDR3 reads CASSFDRVYNEQFF. The CDR3, as DNA: TGTGCCAGCAGTTTTGATAGGGTATACAATGAGCAGTTCTTC.